The sequence of this TCR beta chain was determined in a study of blood T cell repertoires in COVID-19. The germline V gene has CDR1 SGHRS and CDR2 YFSETQ. V was clipped by 3 bases and J by 0 bases, with 8 bases between them. CDR3 length equals 14 residues. TCRdb's copy holds only in-frame clones and misses some; the assay was immunoSEQ multiplex PCR. The sample contains 300,000 to 400,000 clones, approximately 85% of which appear only once. The gene calls are TRBV5-1 and TRBJ2-3; D may be TRBD2 (5 bases). The origin of this receptor is a human donor in a cohort sampled during active COVID-19. Source material: peripheral blood. This chain's CDR3 is CASSSGSSTDTQYF. Here the CDR3 DNA reads TGCGCCAGCAGCTCGGGATCTAGCACAGATACGCAGTATTTT.